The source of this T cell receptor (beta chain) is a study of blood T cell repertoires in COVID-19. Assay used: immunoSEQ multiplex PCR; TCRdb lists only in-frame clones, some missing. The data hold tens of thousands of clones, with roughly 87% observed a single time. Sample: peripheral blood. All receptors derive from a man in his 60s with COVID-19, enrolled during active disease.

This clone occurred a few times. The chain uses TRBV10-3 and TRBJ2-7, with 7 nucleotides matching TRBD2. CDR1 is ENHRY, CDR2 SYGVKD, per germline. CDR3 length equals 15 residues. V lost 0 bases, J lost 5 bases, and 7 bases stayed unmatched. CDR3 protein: CAISESRRGTDEQYF. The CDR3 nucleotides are TGTGCCATCAGTGAGTCGCGGCGGGGGACGGACGAGCAGTACTTC.